These T cell receptor beta chains were read from a single sample in a study of naive and memory T cell subsets. Using its own MiXCR run on the UMI-ligation and nested PCR reads, TCRdb lists one record per CDR3 protein. The table records about 85,000 distinct CDR3 sequences, roughly 13% of them present only once. Input material: central memory CD4+ T cells from blood. These receptors all stem from a human donor in good health. Both conserved end residues are part of each CDR3. D genes are given only for firm matches. Clone sizes are given selectively: once, few, many, or a class where the clone is expanded.

CDR3,DNA,size,D,V,J
CASSLEGLAGPAYEQYF,TGTGCCAGCAGCTTAGAAGGCCTAGCGGGCCCAGCCTACGAGCAGTACTTC,few,TRBD2,TRBV7-2,TRBJ2-7
CASSGTRGPLSETQYF,TGTGCCAGCAGTGGAACGAGGGGGCCTCTTTCAGAGACCCAGTACTTC,many,TRBD1,TRBV6-1,TRBJ2-5
CATSRDPAGGDTQYF,TGTGCCACCAGTAGGGACCCCGCAGGAGGAGATACGCAGTATTTT,few,-,TRBV24-1,TRBJ2-3
CASSTSGTSGSETQYF,TGTGCCAGTAGTACGTCCGGGACTAGCGGGAGCGAGACCCAGTACTTC,-,TRBD2,TRBV19,TRBJ2-5
CASSLTSSGRASYEQYF,TGCGCCAGCAGCTTGACGTCTAGCGGGAGGGCCTCCTACGAGCAGTACTTC,few,TRBD2,TRBV5-1,TRBJ2-7
CSAIKREHSDTQYF,TGCAGTGCCATCAAGCGGGAGCACTCAGATACGCAGTATTTT,-,TRBD2,TRBV20-1,TRBJ2-3
CSAVGTSGRNEQFF,TGCAGTGCTGTAGGGACTAGCGGGAGAAATGAGCAGTTCTTC,few,TRBD2,TRBV20-1,TRBJ2-1
CASSLVGQGPYEQYF,TGCGCCAGCAGCTTGGTTGGACAGGGGCCTTACGAGCAGTACTTC,-,TRBD1,TRBV5-1,TRBJ2-7
CASSQSLGTGSNQPQHF,TGTGCCAGCAGCCAATCGTTGGGGACAGGGTCCAATCAGCCCCAGCATTTT,-,TRBD1,TRBV4-2,TRBJ1-5
CATSDKGQGGETQYF,TGTGCCACCAGTGATAAAGGACAGGGTGGAGAGACCCAGTACTTC,few,TRBD1,TRBV24-1,TRBJ2-5
CASSQAPWRAAGNTIYF,TGCGCCAGCAGCCAAGCTCCCTGGAGGGCCGCTGGAAACACCATATATTTT,-,-,TRBV4-1,TRBJ1-3
CASSQDGWNTEAFF,TGTGCCAGCAGCCAAGACGGCTGGAACACTGAAGCTTTCTTT,-,-,TRBV14,TRBJ1-1
CASSPGGGNEQFF,TGTGCCAGCTCACCCGGTGGGGGGAATGAGCAGTTCTTC,many,-,TRBV18,TRBJ2-1
CASSLAGSGRARYEQYF,TGTGCCAGCAGCTTAGCAGGTAGCGGGAGGGCCAGGTACGAGCAGTACTTC,few,TRBD2,TRBV7-2,TRBJ2-7
CSVAHGQGGQPQHF,TGCAGCGTCGCACACGGACAGGGAGGCCAGCCCCAGCATTTT,few,TRBD1,TRBV29-1,TRBJ1-5
CGSSGDSGANVLTF,TGCGGATCATCGGGTGACTCTGGGGCCAACGTCCTGACTTTC,few,-,TRBV29-1,TRBJ2-6
CASSQDPGHQETQYF,TGTGCCAGCAGCCAAGATCCGGGTCACCAAGAGACCCAGTACTTC,-,-,TRBV4-2,TRBJ2-5
CASSPVIGTGANEKLFF,TGCGCCAGCAGCCCAGTGATTGGGACAGGTGCTAATGAAAAACTGTTTTTT,few,TRBD1,TRBV4-1,TRBJ1-4
CASRGRVSSDEQFF,TGTGCCAGCAGGGGGAGGGTCTCGTCCGATGAGCAGTTCTTC,few,TRBD2,TRBV28,TRBJ2-1
CASSLASEQYF,TGTGCCAGCAGCTTGGCAAGTGAGCAGTACTTC,many,-,TRBV5-5,TRBJ2-7
CSAREWGGPRNTEAFF,TGCAGTGCTAGAGAATGGGGGGGACCAAGGAACACTGAAGCTTTCTTT,few,-,TRBV20-1,TRBJ1-1
CASSPHNSPLHF,TGTGCCAGCAGCCCACATAATTCACCCCTCCACTTT,-,-,TRBV7-2,TRBJ1-6
CASREGGAQFF,TGCGCCAGTCGCGAGGGGGGCGCGCAGTTCTTC,few,-,TRBV5-1,TRBJ2-1
CSVEGRDEQYF,TGCAGCGTTGAAGGCAGGGACGAGCAGTACTTC,few,-,TRBV29-1,TRBJ2-7
CASSLGGESWDTQYF,TGTGCCAGCAGCTTAGGAGGGGAGTCGTGGGATACGCAGTATTTT,-,-,TRBV7-9,TRBJ2-3
CSASSKNEQFF,TGCAGTGCTAGCAGTAAAAATGAGCAGTTCTTC,few,-,TRBV20-1,TRBJ2-1
CATSPIGYSNQPQHF,TGTGCCACCAGCCCGATAGGGTATAGCAATCAGCCCCAGCATTTT,few,-,TRBV15,TRBJ1-5
CASNERGDTDTQYF,TGTGCCAGCAACGAAAGGGGGGACACAGATACGCAGTATTTT,few,-,TRBV2,TRBJ2-3
CASGGSSYEQYF,TGTGCCAGCGGCGGAAGCTCCTACGAGCAGTACTTC,-,-,TRBV11-2,TRBJ2-7
CTSSQSPRFPAQNTGELFF,TGCACCAGCAGCCAATCACCGCGGTTTCCAGCGCAGAACACCGGGGAGCTGTTTTTT,many,-,TRBV1,TRBJ2-2
CASSQATSGRFYEQFF,TGTGCCAGCAGTCAAGCTACTAGCGGGAGGTTCTATGAGCAGTTCTTC,-,TRBD2,TRBV5-4,TRBJ2-1
CASSNGGAAGSPLHF,TGTGCCAGCTCAAACGGCGGGGCCGCGGGTTCACCCCTCCACTTT,-,-,TRBV12-3/TRBV12-4,TRBJ1-6
CASSLGNAGQGRNSPLHF,TGCGCCAGCAGCTTGGGGAATGCCGGACAGGGGAGGAATTCACCCCTCCACTTT,few,TRBD1,TRBV5-1,TRBJ1-6
CASSAQGGLSYEQYF,TGTGCCAGCAGCGCACAGGGGGGACTTTCCTACGAGCAGTACTTC,-,TRBD1,TRBV7-3,TRBJ2-7
CASRGQLAGGEQYF,TGTGCCAGCAGGGGGCAACTAGCGGGAGGCGAGCAGTACTTC,many,TRBD2,TRBV2,TRBJ2-7
CASSQLSGRPYNEQFF,TGTGCCAGCAGCCAACTTAGCGGGAGGCCCTACAATGAGCAGTTCTTC,many,TRBD2,TRBV14,TRBJ2-1
CASTTGGSVGTQYF,TGTGCCAGCACCACAGGGGGCTCCGTAGGTACGCAGTATTTT,-,TRBD1,TRBV6-2/TRBV6-3,TRBJ2-3
CATSRPVGLAGEQFF,TGTGCCACCAGTCGACCCGTTGGACTAGCGGGAGAGCAGTTCTTC,-,TRBD2,TRBV24-1,TRBJ2-1
CASSPRQGADTQYF,TGTGCCAGCAGCCCCAGACAGGGGGCAGATACGCAGTATTTT,few,TRBD1,TRBV9,TRBJ2-3
CASRRTSGFWGGELFF,TGTGCCAGCAGAAGGACTAGCGGGTTTTGGGGCGGGGAGCTGTTTTTT,many,TRBD2,TRBV2,TRBJ2-2
CASSRTGTSNQPQHF,TGTGCCAGCAGCCGTACCGGGACTAGCAATCAGCCCCAGCATTTT,-,-,TRBV7-2,TRBJ1-5
CASSLSGLGVEQYF,TGTGCCAGCAGTTTGTCTGGACTAGGGGTCGAGCAGTACTTC,-,TRBD2,TRBV12-3/TRBV12-4,TRBJ2-7
CASSPTQGDNSPLHF,TGTGCCAGCAGCCCCACGCAGGGGGATAATTCACCCCTCCACTTT,-,TRBD1,TRBV7-3,TRBJ1-6
CASSLAETGGSGYTF,TGTGCCAGCAGCTTAGCCGAGACAGGGGGAAGTGGCTACACCTTC,-,TRBD1,TRBV7-9,TRBJ1-2
CASSLFGDYGYTF,TGTGCCAGCAGTTTATTCGGGGATTATGGCTACACCTTC,-,-,TRBV28,TRBJ1-2
CASSLDGGINQPQHF,TGTGCCAGCAGCTTAGATGGGGGAATCAATCAGCCCCAGCATTTT,-,-,TRBV11-2,TRBJ1-5
CASSSMNEQYF,TGCGCCAGCAGCTCCATGAACGAGCAGTACTTC,many,-,TRBV5-1,TRBJ2-7
CASSLGSAGETGESEQFF,TGCGCCAGCAGCTTGGGGTCGGCGGGAGAAACTGGGGAGAGTGAGCAGTTCTTC,once,TRBD2,TRBV5-1,TRBJ2-1
CASSLDQGQGGGYTF,TGTGCCAGCAGCTTAGATCAGGGACAGGGCGGCGGCTACACCTTC,-,TRBD1,TRBV11-2,TRBJ1-2
CASSSISGQETQYF,TGTGCCAGCAGCTCAATCTCAGGGCAAGAGACCCAGTACTTC,few,-,TRBV5-5,TRBJ2-5
CASTIERVYGYTF,TGTGCCAGCACCATTGAACGGGTCTATGGCTACACCTTC,-,-,TRBV28,TRBJ1-2
CASTPMAGTGGFEQYF,TGTGCCAGCACCCCAATGGCCGGGACAGGGGGTTTCGAGCAGTACTTC,few,TRBD1,TRBV7-8,TRBJ2-7
CASSRLSTGTGGKVQYF,TGCGCCAGCAGCCGCTTGAGTACCGGGACAGGGGGCAAGGTGCAGTACTTC,-,TRBD1,TRBV5-1,TRBJ2-7
CASSRSGRAGTGELFF,TGTGCCAGCAGCCGTAGCGGGAGGGCCGGAACCGGGGAGCTGTTTTTT,few,TRBD2,TRBV5-4,TRBJ2-2